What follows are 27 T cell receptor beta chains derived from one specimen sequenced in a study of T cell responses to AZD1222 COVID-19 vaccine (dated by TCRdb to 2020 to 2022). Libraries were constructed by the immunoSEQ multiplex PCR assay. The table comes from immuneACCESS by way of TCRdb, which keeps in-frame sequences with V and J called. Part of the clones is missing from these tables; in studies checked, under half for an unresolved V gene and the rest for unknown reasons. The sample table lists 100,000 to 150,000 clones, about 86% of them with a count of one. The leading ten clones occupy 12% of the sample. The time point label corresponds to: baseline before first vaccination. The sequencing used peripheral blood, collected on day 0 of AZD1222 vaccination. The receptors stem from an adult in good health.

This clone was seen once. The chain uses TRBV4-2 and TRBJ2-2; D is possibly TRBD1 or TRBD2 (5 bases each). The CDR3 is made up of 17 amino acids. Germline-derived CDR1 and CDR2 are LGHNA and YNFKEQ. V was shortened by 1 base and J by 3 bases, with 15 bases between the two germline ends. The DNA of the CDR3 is TGTGCCAGCAGCCAAGTTGAGAGGGGCAGATACACCGGGGAGCTGTTTTTT. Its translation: CASSQVERGRYTGELFF.

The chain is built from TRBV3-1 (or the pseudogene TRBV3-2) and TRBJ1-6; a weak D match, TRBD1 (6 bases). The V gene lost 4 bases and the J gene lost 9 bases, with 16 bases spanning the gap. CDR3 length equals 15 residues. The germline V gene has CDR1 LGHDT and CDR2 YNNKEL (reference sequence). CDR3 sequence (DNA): TGTGCCAGCAGCCCAGGGATCGGGGGCGTTTCACCCCTCCACTTT. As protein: CASSPGIGGVSPLHF.

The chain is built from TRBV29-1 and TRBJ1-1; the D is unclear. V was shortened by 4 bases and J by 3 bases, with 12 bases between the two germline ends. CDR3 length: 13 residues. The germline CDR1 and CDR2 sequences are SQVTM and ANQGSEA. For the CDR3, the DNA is TGCAGCGTTGCCGGGTCGGAGTACACTGAAGCTTTCTTT. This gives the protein CSVAGSEYTEAFF.

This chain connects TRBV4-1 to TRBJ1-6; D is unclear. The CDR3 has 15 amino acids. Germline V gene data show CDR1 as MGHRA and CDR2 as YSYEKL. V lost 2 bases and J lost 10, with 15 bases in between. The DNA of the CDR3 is TGCGCCAGCAGCCAATCCGTAGGATCGTACTCACCCCTCCACTTT. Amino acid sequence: CASSQSVGSYSPLHF.

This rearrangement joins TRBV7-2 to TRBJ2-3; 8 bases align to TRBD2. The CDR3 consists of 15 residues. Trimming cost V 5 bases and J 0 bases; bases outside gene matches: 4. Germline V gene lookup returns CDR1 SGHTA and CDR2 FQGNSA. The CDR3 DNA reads TGTGCCAGCAGCACTGGGACTAGTAGCACAGATACGCAGTATTTT. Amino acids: CASSTGTSSTDTQYF.

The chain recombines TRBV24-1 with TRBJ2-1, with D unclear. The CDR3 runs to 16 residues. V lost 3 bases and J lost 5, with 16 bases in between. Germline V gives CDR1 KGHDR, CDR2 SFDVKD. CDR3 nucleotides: TGTGCCACCAGTGATCCTTCCCAGACATATCACAATGAGCAGTTCTTC. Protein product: CATSDPSQTYHNEQFF.

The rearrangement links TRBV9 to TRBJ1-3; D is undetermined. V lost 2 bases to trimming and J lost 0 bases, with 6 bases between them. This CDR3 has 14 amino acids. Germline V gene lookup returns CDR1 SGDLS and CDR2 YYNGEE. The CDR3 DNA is TGTGCCAGCAGCGTCGGCATCTCTGGAAACACCATATATTTT. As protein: CASSVGISGNTIYF.

CDR3 in DNA: TGCAGCGTCGCCCGGACTAGCGGAATATTAGATACGCAGTATTTT. Its translation is CSVARTSGILDTQYF. J is TRBJ2-3 and V is TRBV29-1, with 10 positions matching TRBD2. This CDR3 is 15 amino acids long. The junction had 11 bases not matched to a gene; V was cut back by 6 bases and J by 5 bases. The germline V gene has CDR1 SQVTM and CDR2 ANQGSEA.

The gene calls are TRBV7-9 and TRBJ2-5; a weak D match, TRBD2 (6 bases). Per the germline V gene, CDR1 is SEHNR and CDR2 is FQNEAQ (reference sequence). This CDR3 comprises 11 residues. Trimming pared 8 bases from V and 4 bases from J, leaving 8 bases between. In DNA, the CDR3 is TGTGCCAGCGGCGGGGCAGAGACCCAGTACTTC. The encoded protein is CASGGAETQYF.

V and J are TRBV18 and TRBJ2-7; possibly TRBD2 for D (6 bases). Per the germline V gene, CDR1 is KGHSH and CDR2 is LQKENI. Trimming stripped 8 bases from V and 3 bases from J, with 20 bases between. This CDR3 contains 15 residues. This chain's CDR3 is CASRQGSGEHYEQYF. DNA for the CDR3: TGTGCCAGCCGGCAAGGATCGGGGGAGCACTACGAGCAGTACTTC.

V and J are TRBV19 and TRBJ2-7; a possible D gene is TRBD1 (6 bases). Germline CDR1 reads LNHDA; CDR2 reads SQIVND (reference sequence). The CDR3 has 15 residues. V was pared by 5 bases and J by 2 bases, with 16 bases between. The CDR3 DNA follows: TGTGCCAGTAGTTCCTCCGGGACAAATGCCTACGAGCAGTACTTC. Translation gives CASSSSGTNAYEQYF.

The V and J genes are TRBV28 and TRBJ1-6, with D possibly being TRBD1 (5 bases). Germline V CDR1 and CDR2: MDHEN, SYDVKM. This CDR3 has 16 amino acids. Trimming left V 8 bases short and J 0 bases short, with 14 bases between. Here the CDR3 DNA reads TGTGCCAGCTGCCGGGGCGTAAGCTCCTATAATTCACCCCTCCACTTT. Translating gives CASCRGVSSYNSPLHF.

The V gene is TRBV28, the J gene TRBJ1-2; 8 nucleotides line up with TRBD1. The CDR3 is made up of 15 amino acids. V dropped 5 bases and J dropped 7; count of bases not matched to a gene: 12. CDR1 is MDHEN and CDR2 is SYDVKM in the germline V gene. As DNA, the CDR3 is TGTGCCAGCAGTCCCATGACAGGGGATCGGAGTGGCTACACCTTC. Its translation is CASSPMTGDRSGYTF.

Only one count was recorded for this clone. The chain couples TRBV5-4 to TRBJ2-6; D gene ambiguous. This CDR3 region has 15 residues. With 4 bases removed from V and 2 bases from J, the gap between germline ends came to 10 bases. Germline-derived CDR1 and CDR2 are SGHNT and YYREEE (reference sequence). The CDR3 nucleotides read TGTGCCAGCAGCCAAGACTCCGCTGGGGCCAACGTCCTGACTTTC. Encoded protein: CASSQDSAGANVLTF.

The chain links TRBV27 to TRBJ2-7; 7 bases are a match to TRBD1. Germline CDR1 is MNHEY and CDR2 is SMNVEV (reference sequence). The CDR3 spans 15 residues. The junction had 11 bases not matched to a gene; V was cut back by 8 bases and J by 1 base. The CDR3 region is CASSRRGTASYEQYF. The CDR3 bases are TGTGCCAGCTCGAGACGAGGGACAGCTTCCTACGAGCAGTACTTC.

CDR3 DNA sequence: TGTGCCAGCAGTTCGAGTGGTCAGCCCCAGCATTTT. Its translation: CASSSSGQPQHF. V gene TRBV12-3 or TRBV12-4 combines with J gene TRBJ1-5, with D unclear. The CDR3 sequence is 12 residues long. Trimming took 4 bases from V and 6 from J, leaving 7 bases between them.

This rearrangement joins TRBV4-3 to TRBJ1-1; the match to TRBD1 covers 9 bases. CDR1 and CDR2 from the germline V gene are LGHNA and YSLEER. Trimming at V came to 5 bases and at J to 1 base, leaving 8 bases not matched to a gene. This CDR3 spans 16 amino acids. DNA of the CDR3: TGCGCCAGCAGCTCAGGGACAGGGCGCCGGAACACTGAAGCTTTCTTT. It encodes CASSSGTGRRNTEAFF.

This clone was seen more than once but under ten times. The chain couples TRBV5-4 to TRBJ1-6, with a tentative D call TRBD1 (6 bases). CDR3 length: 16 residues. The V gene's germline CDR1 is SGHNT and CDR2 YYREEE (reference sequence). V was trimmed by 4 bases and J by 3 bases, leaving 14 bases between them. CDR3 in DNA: TGTGCCAGCAGCACCGGACAGTCTCGCTATAATTCACCCCTCCACTTT. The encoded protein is CASSTGQSRYNSPLHF.

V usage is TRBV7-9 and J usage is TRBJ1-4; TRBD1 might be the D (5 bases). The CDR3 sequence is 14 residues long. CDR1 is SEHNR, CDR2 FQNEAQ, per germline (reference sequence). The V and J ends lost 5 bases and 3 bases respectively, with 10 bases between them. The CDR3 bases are TGTGCCAGCAGCCCGGTGGGGGCTAATGAAAAACTGTTTTTT. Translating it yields CASSPVGANEKLFF.

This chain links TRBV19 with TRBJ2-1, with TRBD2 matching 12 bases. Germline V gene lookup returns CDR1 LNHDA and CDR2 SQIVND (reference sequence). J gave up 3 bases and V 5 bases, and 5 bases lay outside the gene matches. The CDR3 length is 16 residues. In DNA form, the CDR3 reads TGTGCCAGTAGTCGACTAGCGGGAGAATTCTACAATGAGCAGTTCTTC. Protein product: CASSRLAGEFYNEQFF.

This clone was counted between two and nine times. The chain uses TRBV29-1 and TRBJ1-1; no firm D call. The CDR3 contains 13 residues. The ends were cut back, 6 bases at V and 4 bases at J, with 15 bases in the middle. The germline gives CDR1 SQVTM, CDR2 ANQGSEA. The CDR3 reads CSVKGSAGTEAFF. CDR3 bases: TGCAGCGTAAAAGGGAGTGCAGGCACTGAAGCTTTCTTT.

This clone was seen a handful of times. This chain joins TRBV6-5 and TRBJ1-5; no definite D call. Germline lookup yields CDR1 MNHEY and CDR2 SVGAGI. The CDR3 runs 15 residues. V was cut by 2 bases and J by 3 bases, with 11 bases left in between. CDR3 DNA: TGTGCCAGCAGTTACGGTGTCGGATTCAATCAGCCCCAGCATTTT. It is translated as CASSYGVGFNQPQHF.

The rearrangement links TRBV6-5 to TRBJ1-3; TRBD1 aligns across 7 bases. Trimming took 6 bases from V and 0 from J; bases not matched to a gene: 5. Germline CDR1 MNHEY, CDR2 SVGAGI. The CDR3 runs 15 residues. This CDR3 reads CASRRQGDSGNTIYF. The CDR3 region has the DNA TGTGCCAGCAGAAGACAGGGAGACTCTGGAAACACCATATATTTT.

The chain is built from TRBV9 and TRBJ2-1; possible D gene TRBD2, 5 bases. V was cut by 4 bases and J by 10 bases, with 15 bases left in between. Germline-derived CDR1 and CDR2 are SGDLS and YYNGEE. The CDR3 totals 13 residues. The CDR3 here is CASSPGSRSEQFF. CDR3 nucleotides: TGTGCCAGCAGCCCGGGATCCCGTTCGGAGCAGTTCTTC.

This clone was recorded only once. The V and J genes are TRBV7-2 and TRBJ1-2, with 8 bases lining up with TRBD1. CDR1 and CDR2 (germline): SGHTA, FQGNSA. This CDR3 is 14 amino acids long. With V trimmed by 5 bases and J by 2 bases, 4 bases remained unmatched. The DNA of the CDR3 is TGTGCCAGCAGCACCAGACAGGGGAACTATGGCTACACCTTC. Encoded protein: CASSTRQGNYGYTF.

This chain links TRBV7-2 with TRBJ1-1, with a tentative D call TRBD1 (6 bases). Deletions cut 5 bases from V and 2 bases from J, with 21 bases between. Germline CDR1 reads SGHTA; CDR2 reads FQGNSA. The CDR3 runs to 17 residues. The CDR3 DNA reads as TGTGCCAGCAGCCTACTCCGGGGTAGGACAGTCAACACTGAAGCTTTCTTT. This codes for CASSLLRGRTVNTEAFF.

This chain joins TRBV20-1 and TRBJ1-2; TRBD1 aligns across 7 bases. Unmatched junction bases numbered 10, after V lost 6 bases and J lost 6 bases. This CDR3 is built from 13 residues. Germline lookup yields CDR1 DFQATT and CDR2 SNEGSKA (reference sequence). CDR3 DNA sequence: TGCAGTGCCAGTCGACAGGGACATCATGGCTACACCTTC. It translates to CSASRQGHHGYTF.